The sequence of this T cell receptor beta chain was determined in a study of tumor and adjacent non-tumor tissue in lung cancer. Broader study findings: Patients with more diverse tumor TCRs had worse survival.

No cell sorting was done before RNA was extracted from the tissue. TCRbeta libraries were built with three rounds of nested PCR, modified from ARM-PCR. One entry per CDR3 protein, called by TCRdb with MiXCR from the multiplex PCR reads. The sample lists over 110,000 distinct CDR3 sequences, 60% to 70% occurring once. The count of this clonotype is one. Its specificity is unknown. The germline gene is not matched at one end of the junction; a read error may be the cause. The CDR3 extends over 15 amino acids. The source material was lung tumor tissue. This receptor was taken from a man aged 55 to 70 with small cell lung cancer. The rearrangement links TRBV12-3 or TRBV12-4 to TRBJ2-1, with 10 bases lining up with TRBD2. The CDR3 bases are TGTGCCAGCATTTTAGGGCCTAGCGGGAGCCGGGAGCAATTCTTC. Encoded protein: CASILGPSGSREQFF.